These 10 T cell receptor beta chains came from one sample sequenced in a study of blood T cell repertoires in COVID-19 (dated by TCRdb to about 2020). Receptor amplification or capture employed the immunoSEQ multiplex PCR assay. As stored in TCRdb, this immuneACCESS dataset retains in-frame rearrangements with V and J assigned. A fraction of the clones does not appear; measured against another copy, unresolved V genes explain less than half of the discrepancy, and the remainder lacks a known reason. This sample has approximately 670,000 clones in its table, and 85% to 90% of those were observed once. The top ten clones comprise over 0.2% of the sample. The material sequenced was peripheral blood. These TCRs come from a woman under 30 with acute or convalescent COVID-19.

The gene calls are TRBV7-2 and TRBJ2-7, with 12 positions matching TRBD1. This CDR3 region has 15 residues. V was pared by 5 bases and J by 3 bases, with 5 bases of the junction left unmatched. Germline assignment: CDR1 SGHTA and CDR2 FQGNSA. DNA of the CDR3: TGTGCCAGCAGCGCGGGACAGGGGGCGATCTACGAGCAGTACTTC. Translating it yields CASSAGQGAIYEQYF.

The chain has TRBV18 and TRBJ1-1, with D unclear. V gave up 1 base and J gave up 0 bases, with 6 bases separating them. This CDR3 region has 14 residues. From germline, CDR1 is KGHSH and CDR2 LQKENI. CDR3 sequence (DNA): TGTGCCAGCTCACCACAGCCCATGAACACTGAAGCTTTCTTT. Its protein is CASSPQPMNTEAFF.

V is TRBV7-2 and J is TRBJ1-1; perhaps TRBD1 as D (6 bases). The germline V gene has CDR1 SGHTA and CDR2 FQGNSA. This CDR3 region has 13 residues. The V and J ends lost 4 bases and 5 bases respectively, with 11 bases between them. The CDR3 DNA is TGTGCCAGCAGCTCCAGGGGATTGACTGAAGCTTTCTTT. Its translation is CASSSRGLTEAFF.

The CDR3 spells CASLRDRGSYEQYF. CDR3 bases: TGTGCCTCCCTTCGCGACAGGGGATCCTACGAGCAGTACTTC. The chain is built from TRBV30 and TRBJ2-7, with 8 bases that match TRBD1. V was pared by 7 bases and J by 1 base, with 9 bases of the junction left unmatched. Germline values: CDR1 GTSNPN, CDR2 SVGIG (reference sequence). The CDR3 has 14 amino acids.

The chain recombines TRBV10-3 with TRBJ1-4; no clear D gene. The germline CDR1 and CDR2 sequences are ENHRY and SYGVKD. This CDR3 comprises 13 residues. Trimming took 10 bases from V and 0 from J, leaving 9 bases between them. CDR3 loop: CASTGSTNEKLFF. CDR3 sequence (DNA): TGTGCCAGTACGGGTTCAACTAATGAAAAACTGTTTTTT.

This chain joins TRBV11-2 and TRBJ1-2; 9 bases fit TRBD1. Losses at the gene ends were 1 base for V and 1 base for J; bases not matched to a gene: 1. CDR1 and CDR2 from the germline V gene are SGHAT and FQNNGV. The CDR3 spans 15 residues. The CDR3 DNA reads TGTGCCAGCAGCTTAGTGACAGGGGGTAACTATGGCTACACCTTC. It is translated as CASSLVTGGNYGYTF.

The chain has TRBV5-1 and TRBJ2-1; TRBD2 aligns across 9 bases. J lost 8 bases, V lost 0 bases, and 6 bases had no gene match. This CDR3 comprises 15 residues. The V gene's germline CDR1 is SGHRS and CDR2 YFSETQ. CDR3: CASSLANSGGDEQFF. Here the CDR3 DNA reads TGCGCCAGCAGCTTGGCCAATAGCGGGGGCGATGAGCAGTTCTTC.

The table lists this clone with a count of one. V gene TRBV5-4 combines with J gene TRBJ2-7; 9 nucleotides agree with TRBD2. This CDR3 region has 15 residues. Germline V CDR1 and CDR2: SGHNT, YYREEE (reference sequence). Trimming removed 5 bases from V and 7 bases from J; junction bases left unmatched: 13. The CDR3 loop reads CASSSPGGGGPEQYF. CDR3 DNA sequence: TGTGCCAGCAGTTCCCCTGGCGGGGGGGGTCCGGAGCAGTACTTC.

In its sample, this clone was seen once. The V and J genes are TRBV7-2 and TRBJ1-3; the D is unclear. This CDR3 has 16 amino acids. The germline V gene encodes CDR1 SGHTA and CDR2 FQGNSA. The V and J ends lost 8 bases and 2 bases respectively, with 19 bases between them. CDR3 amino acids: CASGPRGQRTGNTIYF. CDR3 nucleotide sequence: TGTGCCAGCGGCCCTCGCGGCCAAAGGACTGGAAACACCATATATTTT.

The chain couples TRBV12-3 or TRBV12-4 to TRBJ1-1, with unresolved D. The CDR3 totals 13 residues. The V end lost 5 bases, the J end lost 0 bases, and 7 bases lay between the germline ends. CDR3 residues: CASSKRMNTEAFF. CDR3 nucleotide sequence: TGTGCCAGCAGTAAGAGGATGAACACTGAAGCTTTCTTT.